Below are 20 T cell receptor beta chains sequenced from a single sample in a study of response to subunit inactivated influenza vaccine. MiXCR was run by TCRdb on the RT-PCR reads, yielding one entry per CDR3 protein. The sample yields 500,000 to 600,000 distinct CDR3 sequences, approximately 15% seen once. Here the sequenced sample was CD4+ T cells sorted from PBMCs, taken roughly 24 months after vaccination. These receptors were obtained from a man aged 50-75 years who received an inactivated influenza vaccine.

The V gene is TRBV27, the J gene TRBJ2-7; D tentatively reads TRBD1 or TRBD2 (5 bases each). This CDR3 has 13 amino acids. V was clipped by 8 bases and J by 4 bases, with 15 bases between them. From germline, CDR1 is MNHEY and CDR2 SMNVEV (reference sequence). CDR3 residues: CASVRDGYYEQYF. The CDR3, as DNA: TGTGCCAGCGTCCGGGACGGGTATTACGAGCAGTACTTC.

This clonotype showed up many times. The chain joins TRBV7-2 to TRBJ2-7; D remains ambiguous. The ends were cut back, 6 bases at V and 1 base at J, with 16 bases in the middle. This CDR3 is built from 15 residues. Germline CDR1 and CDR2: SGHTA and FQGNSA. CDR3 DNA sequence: TGTGCCAGCAGGCGCCAGACCACTGGGTCCTACGAGCAGTACTTC. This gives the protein CASRRQTTGSYEQYF. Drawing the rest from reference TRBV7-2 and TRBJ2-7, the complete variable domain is GAGVSQSPSNKVTEKGKDVELRCDPISGHTALYWYRQSLGQGLEFLIYFQGNSAPDKSGLPSDRFSAERTGGSVSTLTIQRTQQEDSAVYLCASRRQTTGSYEQYFGPGTRLTVT.

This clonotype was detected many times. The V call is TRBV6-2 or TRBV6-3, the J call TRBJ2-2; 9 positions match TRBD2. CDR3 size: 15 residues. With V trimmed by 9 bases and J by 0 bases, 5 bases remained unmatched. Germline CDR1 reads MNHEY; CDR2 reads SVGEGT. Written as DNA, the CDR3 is TGTGCCAGTCGGGCTAGCGGGACGAACACCGGGGAGCTGTTTTTT. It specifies CASRASGTNTGELFF.

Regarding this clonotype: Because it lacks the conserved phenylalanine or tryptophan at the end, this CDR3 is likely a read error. For the CDR3, the DNA is TGTGCCAGCAGTGAAGCCTTACAGGGGCAGCCCCAGCATGTT. It is translated as CASSEALQGQPQHV. This chain links TRBV2 with TRBJ1-5; 7 nucleotides line up with TRBD1. The junction had 3 bases not matched to a gene; V was cut back by 0 bases and J by 7 bases. Looked up from germline, CDR1 is SNHLY and CDR2 is FYNNEI. This CDR3 spans 14 amino acids.

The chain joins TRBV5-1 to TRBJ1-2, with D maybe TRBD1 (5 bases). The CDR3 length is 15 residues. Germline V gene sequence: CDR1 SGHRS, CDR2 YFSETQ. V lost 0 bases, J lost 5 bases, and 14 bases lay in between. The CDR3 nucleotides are TGCGCCAGCAGCTTGGAGCCCATTTCAGGGTATGGCTACACCTTC. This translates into CASSLEPISGYGYTF.

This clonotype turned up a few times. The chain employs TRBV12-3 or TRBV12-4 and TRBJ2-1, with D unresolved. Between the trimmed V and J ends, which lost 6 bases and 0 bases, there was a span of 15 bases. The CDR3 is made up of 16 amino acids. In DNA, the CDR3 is TGTGCCAGCAGGAGCCTTAGAGGCAGCTCCTACAATGAGCAGTTCTTC. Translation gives CASRSLRGSSYNEQFF.

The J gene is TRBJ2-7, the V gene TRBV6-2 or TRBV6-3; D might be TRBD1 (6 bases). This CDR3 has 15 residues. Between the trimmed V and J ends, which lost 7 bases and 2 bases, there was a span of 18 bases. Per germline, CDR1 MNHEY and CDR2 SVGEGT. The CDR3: CASMSTGQFPYEQYF. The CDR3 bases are TGTGCCAGCATGTCAACCGGACAGTTCCCCTACGAGCAGTACTTC.

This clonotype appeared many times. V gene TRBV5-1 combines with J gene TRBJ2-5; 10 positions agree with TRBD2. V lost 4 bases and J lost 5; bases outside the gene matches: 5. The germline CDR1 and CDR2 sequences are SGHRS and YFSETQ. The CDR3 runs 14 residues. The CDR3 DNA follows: TGCGCCAGCAGCATACTAGCGGGAAGCGAGACCCAGTACTTC. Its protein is CASSILAGSETQYF. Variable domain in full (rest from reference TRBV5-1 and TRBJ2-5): KAGVTQTPRYLIKTRGQQVTLSCSPISGHRSVSWYQQTPGQGLQFLFEYFSETQRNKGNFPGRFSGRQFSNSRSEMNVSTLELGDSALYLCASSILAGSETQYFGPGTRLLVL.

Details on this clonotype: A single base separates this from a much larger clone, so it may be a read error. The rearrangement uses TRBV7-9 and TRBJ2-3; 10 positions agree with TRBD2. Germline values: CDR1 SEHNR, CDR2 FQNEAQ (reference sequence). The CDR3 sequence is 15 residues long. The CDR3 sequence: CARSYSGGGADTQYF. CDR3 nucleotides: TGTGCCAGGAGCTACAGCGGGGGGGGAGCAGATACGCAGTATTTT.

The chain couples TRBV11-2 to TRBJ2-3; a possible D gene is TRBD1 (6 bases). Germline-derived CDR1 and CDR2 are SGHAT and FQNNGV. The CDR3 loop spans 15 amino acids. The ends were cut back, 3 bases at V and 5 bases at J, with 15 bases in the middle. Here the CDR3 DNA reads TGTGCCAGCAGCTTCCGGGACAAAGTTCGAGATACGCAGTATTTT. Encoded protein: CASSFRDKVRDTQYF.

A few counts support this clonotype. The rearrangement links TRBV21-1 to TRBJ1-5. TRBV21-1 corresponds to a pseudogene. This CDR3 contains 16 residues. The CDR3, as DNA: TGTGCCAGCAGCAAAACCCAAGGAACAGTTAATCAGCCCCAGCATTTT. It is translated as CASSKTQGTVNQPQHF.

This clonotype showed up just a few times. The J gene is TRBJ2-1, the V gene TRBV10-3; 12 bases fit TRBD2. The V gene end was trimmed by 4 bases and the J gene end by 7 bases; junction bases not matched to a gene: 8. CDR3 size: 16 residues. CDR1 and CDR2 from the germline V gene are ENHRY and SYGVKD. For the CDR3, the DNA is TGTGCCATCAGTGGGCGACTAGCGGGGGAAAAAAATGAGCAGTTCTTC. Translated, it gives CAISGRLAGEKNEQFF.

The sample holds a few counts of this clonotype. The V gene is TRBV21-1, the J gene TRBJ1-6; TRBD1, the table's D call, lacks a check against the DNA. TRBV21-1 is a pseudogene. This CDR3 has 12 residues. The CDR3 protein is CASSLRGGPLHF. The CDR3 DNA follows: TGTGCCAGCAGCCTCAGGGGAGGACCCCTCCACTTT.

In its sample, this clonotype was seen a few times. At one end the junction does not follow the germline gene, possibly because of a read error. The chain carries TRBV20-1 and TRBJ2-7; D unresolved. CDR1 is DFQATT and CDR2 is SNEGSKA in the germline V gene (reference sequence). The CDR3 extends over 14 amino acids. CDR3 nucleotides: TGCAGTGCTCGAGACCAATTTAATTCTTACGAGCAGTACTTC. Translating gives CSARDQFNSYEQYF.

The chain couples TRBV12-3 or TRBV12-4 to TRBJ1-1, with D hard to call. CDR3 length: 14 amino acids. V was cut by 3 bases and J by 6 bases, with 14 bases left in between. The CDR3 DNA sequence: TGTGCCAGCAGTTTGAACGGCCTCATTGCTGAAGCTTTCTTT. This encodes CASSLNGLIAEAFF.

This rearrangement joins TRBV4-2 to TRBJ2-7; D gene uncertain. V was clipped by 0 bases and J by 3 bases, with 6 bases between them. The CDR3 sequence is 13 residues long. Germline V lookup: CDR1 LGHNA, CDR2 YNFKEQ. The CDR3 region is CASSQDQIYEQYF. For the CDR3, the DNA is TGTGCCAGCAGCCAAGATCAAATCTACGAGCAGTACTTC.

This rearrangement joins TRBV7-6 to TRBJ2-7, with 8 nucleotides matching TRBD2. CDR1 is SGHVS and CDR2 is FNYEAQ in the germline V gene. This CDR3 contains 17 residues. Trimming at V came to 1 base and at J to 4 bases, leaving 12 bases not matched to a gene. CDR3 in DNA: TGTGCCAGCAGCTTAGTAGGTCGGGGAGCGGGAGTATACGAGCAGTACTTC. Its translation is CASSLVGRGAGVYEQYF.

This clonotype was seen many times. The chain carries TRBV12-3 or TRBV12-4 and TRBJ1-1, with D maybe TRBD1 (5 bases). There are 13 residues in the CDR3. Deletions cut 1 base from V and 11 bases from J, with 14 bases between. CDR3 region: CASSLGQGGEAFF. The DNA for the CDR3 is TGTGCCAGCAGTTTAGGGCAGGGAGGTGAGGCTTTCTTT.

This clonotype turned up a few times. CDR3 sequence: CASSPQSGGTDTQYF. As DNA, the CDR3 is TGCGCCAGCAGCCCACAGAGCGGGGGTACAGATACGCAGTATTTT. V usage is TRBV5-1 and J usage is TRBJ2-3; 8 nucleotides agree with TRBD2. The CDR3 length is 15 residues. From germline, CDR1 is SGHRS and CDR2 YFSETQ. J was trimmed by 3 bases and V by 4 bases; bases with no gene match: 7.

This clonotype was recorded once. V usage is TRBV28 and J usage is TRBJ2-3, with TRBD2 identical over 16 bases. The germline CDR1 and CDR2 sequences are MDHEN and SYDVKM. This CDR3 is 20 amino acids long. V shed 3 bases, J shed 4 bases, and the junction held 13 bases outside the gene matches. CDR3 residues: CASSFYRVGLAGGPPDTQYF. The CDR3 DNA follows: TGTGCCAGCAGTTTTTACAGGGTGGGACTAGCGGGAGGGCCGCCAGATACGCAGTATTTT.